The clone carrying this TCR beta chain was counted at least ten times. What it binds is not known. The sample is drawn from a study of identical twins. General study findings and limits: Insertions were fewer in abundant cord blood beta clonotypes, whereas memory repertoires showed none of this pattern.

Each CDR3 protein is one row after TCRdb ran MiXCR on the 5' RACE reads. The table records some 630,000 distinct CDR3 sequences, just over 7% of them present only once. The CDR3 sequence is 13 residues long. Deletions cut 0 bases from V and 8 bases from J, with 9 bases between. Germline V gene lookup returns CDR1 SGHKS and CDR2 YYEKEE (reference sequence). The sample was also linked to a second study, of yellow fever vaccine responses in identical twins.

The sample consisted of PBMCs. The chain combines TRBV5-5 with TRBJ2-1; possibly TRBD1 for D (6 bases). The origin of this receptor is a woman under 30 in good health. CDR3 sequence: CASSLDRAYEQFF. The CDR3 DNA sequence: TGTGCCAGCAGCTTGGACAGGGCCTATGAGCAGTTCTTC. The variable domain in full, with the rest retrieved from reference TRBV5-5 and TRBJ2-1, is DAGVTQSPTHLIKTRGQQVTLRCSPISGHKSVSWYQQVLGQGPQFIFQYYEKEERGRGNFPDRFSARQFPNYSSELNVNALLLGDSALYLCASSLDRAYEQFFGPGTRLTVL.